What follows is one T cell receptor (beta chain) and its context. Only a few counts were recorded for this clonotype. Its antigen is not yet known. No much larger clonotype is one base removed from it; base qualities were not supplied. V lost 4 bases and J lost 0 bases, and the count of bases not matched to a germline gene is 13. Its CDR3 holds 18 amino acids, cysteine through phenylalanine. The DNA shown is the 54-base CDR3, in frame from base 1. Via the germline V gene, CDR1 is MNHNS and CDR2 SASEGT. This sample was included in a study of identical twins (dated by TCRdb to 2016 to 2018). With respect to the entire study: To test whether fetal clonotypes persist, this study deep-sequenced TCR alpha and beta repertoires from monozygotic twins, from unrelated adults of various ages, and from cord blood. Replicate twin experiments were performed at different times using different library preparation protocols to rule out contamination. Overall study results and their limits: Zero-insertion analyses could be partly confounded by invariant T cells such as MAIT and iNKT, though diverse VJ usage argued against such confounding for most clonotypes. Because the same donors could not be followed over many years, the conclusions relied on cross-sectional statistical analysis. Abundant cord blood beta clonotypes had fewer insertions, young adult naive repertoires showed a similar but weaker trend, and memory repertoires showed no such trend. Recombination models systematically underestimated out-of-frame TCR alpha sharing in monozygotic twins but agreed with sharing between unrelated individuals. Compared with coincidental sharing between unrelated individuals, out-of-frame TCR alpha sequences shared between twins had an excess of sequences with low generation probability. The excess sharing between twins in beta out-of-frame sequences was weaker because fewer shared sequences reduced the signal-to-noise ratio.

All donors were healthy Caucasians. The twin cohort consisted of three pairs of female monozygotic twins, all aged about 18 to 30 years. Miltenyi CD45RO+ enrichment and human naive T-cell isolation kits were used to isolate memory (CD45RO+) and naive T cells from PBMC. The library was made by 5' RACE. Sequencing was carried out with an Illumina HiSeq 2000. Template switching introduced a universal primer binding site; the final cDNA contained a unique molecular identifier, enabling accurate counting of TCR cDNA molecules. First-strand cDNA for TCR alpha and beta chains was synthesized from specific primers in the conserved constant-segment region. To control for contamination, every cDNA library carried two barcodes: a SMART-Mk sample barcode plus Illumina barcodes. Two successive PCR steps introduced TruSeq adapter sequences along with Illumina sample barcodes. TCR alpha and beta cDNA libraries were sequenced on the Illumina HiSeq platform with custom primers. The authors' analysis ran thus. Unique molecular identifiers were extracted from raw reads with MiGEC, and CDR3 positions were determined with MiXCR. Recombination models were inferred per individual with the repgenHMM and IGoR tools using an EM algorithm. Shared clonotypes were analyzed with the tcR package in R, and sharing was normalized by the product of cloneset sizes. Out-of-frame nonproductive sequences were analyzed to study raw recombination free of thymic and clonal selection effects. TCRdb reprocessed the public reads (quality trimming at Q25 with fastp, clone calling with MiXCR) and kept in-frame beta chains. Rows merge per CDR3 protein into single entries with the most common DNA and genes. In this record, the V and J calls reflect TCRdb's handling and not the investigators' own analysis. In this sample the table shows hundreds of thousands of distinct CDR3 sequences, about 7% of which occur a single time. 3.6% of the sample is in the top ten clones.

The same sample was also used in a study of yellow fever vaccine responses in identical twins. Per the second study: According to the authors, in identical twins the way T cells responded to vaccination appeared partly convergent and partly personalized. In identical twins, the study followed T cell clones that responded to the vaccine with precision.

The clonotype comes from a young woman in good health. The sample comprised memory (CD45RO+) T cells sorted from blood. The sample's cell subset or site label, in plain terms: CD45RO+ enriched T cells. The sequence joins TRBV6-1 to TRBJ2-7, with 9 middle bases fitting TRBD1. The DNA is TGTGCCAGCAGTGCGAACCGGGACAGGGCGGGCCGCTCCTACGAGCAGTACTTC. This sequence encodes CASSANRDRAGRSYEQYF.